What follows are 25 T cell receptor beta chains derived from one specimen sequenced in a study of blood T cell repertoires in COVID-19. The protocol was immunoSEQ multiplex PCR, while the TCRdb copy is restricted to in-frame clones and leaves out a portion. Among 450,000 to 500,000 clones, 87% were seen once, and the ten largest hold approximately 0.7%. Material: PBMCs or T cells enriched from blood (not recorded which). The receptors here all came from a woman under 30 who had recovered from COVID-19.

This clone has just one count. The chain carries TRBV5-1 and TRBJ1-1; the D gene is possibly TRBD1 (5 bases). Germline V gene sequence: CDR1 SGHRS, CDR2 YFSETQ. V was pared by 2 bases and J by 10 bases, with 15 bases between. This CDR3 is built from 13 residues. The CDR3: CASSFPGLVGAFF. CDR3 sequence (DNA): TGCGCCAGCAGCTTCCCGGGACTCGTCGGAGCTTTCTTT. The entire variable domain, with the rest obtained from reference TRBV5-1 and TRBJ1-1, is as follows: KAGVTQTPRYLIKTRGQQVTLSCSPISGHRSVSWYQQTPGQGLQFLFEYFSETQRNKGNFPGRFSGRQFSNSRSEMNVSTLELGDSALYLCASSFPGLVGAFFGQGTRLTVV.

This chain links TRBV4-1 with TRBJ1-1, with D maybe TRBD1 (5 bases). In germline, CDR1 is MGHRA, CDR2 YSYEKL. The CDR3 spans 15 residues. The germline V and J ends were trimmed by 0 bases and 5 bases, with 13 bases remaining between them. CDR3: CASSQEGRYGTEAFF. In DNA, the CDR3 is TGCGCCAGCAGCCAAGAGGGGCGTTATGGGACTGAAGCTTTCTTT.

This clone was found a few times. The genes are TRBV7-2 and TRBJ2-7; 15 bases agree with TRBD2. The CDR3 extends over 15 amino acids. The trim removed 5 bases at V and 7 bases at J, leaving 6 bases unmatched. Germline lookup yields CDR1 SGHTA and CDR2 FQGNSA. Here the CDR3 reads CASSQPGLAGGEQYF. In DNA form, the CDR3 reads TGTGCCAGCAGCCAACCAGGACTAGCGGGGGGGGAGCAGTACTTC.

The V and J genes are TRBV5-1 and TRBJ1-2, with D maybe TRBD1 (5 bases). In germline, CDR1 is SGHRS, CDR2 YFSETQ. Trimming pared 4 bases from V and 4 bases from J, leaving 20 bases between. This CDR3 is 16 amino acids long. CDR3: CASSLADGAQGYGYTF. In DNA, the CDR3 is TGCGCCAGCAGCCTCGCCGATGGTGCCCAGGGCTATGGCTACACCTTC.

The chain couples TRBV7-2 to TRBJ2-7, with D maybe TRBD1 (6 bases). CDR3 length equals 16 residues. Trimming left V 6 bases short and J 2 bases short, with 20 bases between. Germline values: CDR1 SGHTA, CDR2 FQGNSA. The CDR3 sequence is CASRRGTQDLTYEQYF. The CDR3 DNA sequence: TGTGCCAGCAGGAGGGGGACACAAGATCTTACCTACGAGCAGTACTTC.

This clone was seen a single time. The genes are TRBV4-1 and TRBJ2-3; 16 bases align to TRBD2. Germline-derived CDR1 and CDR2 are MGHRA and YSYEKL. The CDR3 runs 19 residues. The V segment lost 4 bases and the J segment 3 bases; nucleotides outside the gene matches: 10. CDR3 coding DNA: TGCGCCAGCAGCCTCTTTCCCGGGACTAGCGGGGGGGCAACAGATACGCAGTATTTT. The encoded protein is CASSLFPGTSGGATDTQYF.

CDR3: CASSYPGWVYEQYF. CDR3 nucleotides: TGTGCCAGCAGTTACCCGGGGTGGGTTTACGAGCAGTACTTC. The rearrangement joins TRBV6-2 or TRBV6-3 to TRBJ2-7, with D maybe TRBD2 (5 bases). The CDR3 loop spans 14 amino acids. Looked up from germline, CDR1 is MNHEY and CDR2 is SVGEGT. V dropped 2 bases and J dropped 4 bases, with 12 bases sitting between them.

The V call is TRBV28, the J call TRBJ2-7; 9 bases are shared with TRBD2. J lost 4 bases, V lost 7 bases, and 11 bases had no gene match. CDR3 length: 15 residues. Germline V gene data show CDR1 as MDHEN and CDR2 as SYDVKM. The CDR3 region has the DNA TGTGCCAGCACGCTAGGCGGGGGGGCACAGTACGAGCAGTACTTC. Its translation is CASTLGGGAQYEQYF.

The V call is TRBV7-6, the J call TRBJ1-5; tentative D call: TRBD1 (6 bases). Between the trimmed V and J ends, which lost 0 bases and 6 bases, there was a span of 15 bases. The germline CDR1 and CDR2 sequences are SGHVS and FNYEAQ. This CDR3 is 16 amino acids long. In DNA, the CDR3 is TGTGCCAGCAGCTTAGCGCCAGGGGTGACGGGTCAGCCCCAGCATTTT. Its protein is CASSLAPGVTGQPQHF.

This chain connects TRBV7-2 to TRBJ2-7, with 14 positions matching TRBD2. The CDR3 consists of 17 residues. The germline V gene has CDR1 SGHTA and CDR2 FQGNSA. Trimming cost V 4 bases and J 3 bases; bases outside gene matches: 8. The CDR3 loop reads CASSSKGTSGGYYEQYF. CDR3 DNA: TGTGCCAGCAGCTCGAAAGGGACTAGCGGGGGCTACTACGAGCAGTACTTC.

The V and J genes are TRBV30 and TRBJ1-4; D gene uncertain. This CDR3 has 14 amino acids. Trimming pared 5 bases from V and 4 bases from J, leaving 14 bases between. Germline V gene sequence: CDR1 GTSNPN, CDR2 SVGIG (reference sequence). The CDR3 DNA reads as TGTGCCTGGTGTAAAGACACTGATAATGAAAAACTGTTTTTT. It yields the protein CAWCKDTDNEKLFF.

The V and J genes are TRBV5-1 and TRBJ1-1; D call uncertain. The germline CDR1 and CDR2 sequences are SGHRS and YFSETQ. The CDR3 runs 14 residues. The V end lost 0 bases, the J end lost 0 bases, and 6 bases lay between the germline ends. The CDR3 reads CASSLAGMNTEAFF. The CDR3 bases are TGCGCCAGCAGCTTGGCGGGGATGAACACTGAAGCTTTCTTT.

The chain employs TRBV5-1 and TRBJ1-1; 8 bases align to TRBD1. V dropped 3 bases and J dropped 4; count of bases not matched to a gene: 2. From germline, CDR1 is SGHRS and CDR2 YFSETQ. CDR3 length: 13 amino acids. The CDR3 spells CASSSRGPTEAFF. CDR3 coding DNA: TGCGCCAGCAGCTCCAGGGGGCCCACTGAAGCTTTCTTT.

The chain joins TRBV2 to TRBJ2-2, with 7 bases identical to TRBD1. Germline V gives CDR1 SNHLY, CDR2 FYNNEI. The CDR3 spans 18 residues. With V trimmed by 2 bases and J by 4 bases, 13 bases remained unmatched. The CDR3, as DNA: TGTGCCAGCAGTGAAAAGGGGGCAGACAGTATCTTCACCGGGGAGCTGTTTTTT. Amino acids: CASSEKGADSIFTGELFF.

This sequence joins TRBV10-3 and TRBJ1-3; no definite D call. Germline V CDR1 and CDR2: ENHRY, SYGVKD. The V end lost 10 bases, the J end lost 2 bases, and 12 bases lay between the germline ends. There are 13 residues in the CDR3. The CDR3 region is CATAGGAGNTIYF. The CDR3 region has the DNA TGTGCCACCGCTGGAGGTGCTGGAAACACCATATATTTT.

The chain links TRBV19 to TRBJ1-3; the match to TRBD1 covers 8 bases. CDR1 is LNHDA and CDR2 is SQIVND in the germline V gene (reference sequence). The J segment lost 4 bases and the V segment lost 7 bases, leaving 3 bases of the junction unmatched. The CDR3 covers 13 residues. In DNA form, the CDR3 reads TGTGCCAGTACGGGGACAGGCGGAAACACCATATATTTT. It is translated as CASTGTGGNTIYF.

This clone was recorded only once. In DNA form, the CDR3 reads TGTGCCAGCTCACCACCTGATGGGGGGGGTGAAAAACTGTTTTTT. It translates to CASSPPDGGGEKLFF. This chain uses TRBV18 with TRBJ1-4, with D perhaps TRBD1 (5 bases). Per germline, CDR1 KGHSH and CDR2 LQKENI. The CDR3 length is 15 residues. V lost 0 bases to trimming and J lost 7 bases, with 12 bases between them.

In its sample, this clone was seen a few times. The genes are TRBV10-1 and TRBJ2-4; D not certain. The V gene lost 0 bases and the J gene lost 6 bases, with 6 bases spanning the gap. Germline values: CDR1 WNHNN, CDR2 SYGVQD (reference sequence). The CDR3 consists of 13 residues. CDR3 amino acids: CASSESGLNIQYF. The CDR3 DNA reads TGCGCCAGCAGTGAGTCGGGCCTAAACATTCAGTACTTC.

The V gene is TRBV24-1, the J gene TRBJ1-1, with D hard to call. Deletions cut 5 bases from V and 5 bases from J, with 23 bases between. CDR3 length: 17 residues. CDR1 is KGHDR and CDR2 is SFDVKD in the germline V gene. Here the CDR3 DNA reads TGTGCCACCAGTGTTTTCTCCGGGCCCGGAGGGTCAACTGAAGCTTTCTTT. It translates to CATSVFSGPGGSTEAFF.

In this sample, this clone turned up once. The rearrangement uses TRBV2 and TRBJ1-2; possibly TRBD1 for D (6 bases). Between the trimmed V and J ends, which lost 6 bases and 5 bases, there was a span of 16 bases. This CDR3 region has 14 residues. Germline-derived CDR1 and CDR2 are SNHLY and FYNNEI. The chain's CDR3 is CASRQGTSAYGYTF. CDR3 DNA: TGTGCCAGCAGACAAGGGACATCGGCTTATGGCTACACCTTC.

In this sample, this clone turned up a few times. The chain carries TRBV11-2 and TRBJ1-6, with D unresolved. Trimming left V 7 bases short and J 6 bases short, with 19 bases between. The length of the CDR3 is 16 residues. The germline CDR1 and CDR2 sequences are SGHAT and FQNNGV. The CDR3 loop reads CASTQPGIVVNSPLHF. The CDR3 DNA is TGTGCCAGCACCCAACCAGGAATTGTGGTTAATTCACCCCTCCACTTT.

The chain uses TRBV5-4 and TRBJ1-1, with D possibly matching TRBD1 (5 bases). This CDR3 spans 14 amino acids. Germline V gene lookup returns CDR1 SGHNT and CDR2 YYREEE (reference sequence). Trimming left V 4 bases short and J 8 bases short, with 18 bases between. CDR3 DNA: TGTGCCAGCAGCGCGATGGGGCTAGTAGGAGAAGCTTTCTTT. This codes for CASSAMGLVGEAFF.

The chain couples TRBV25-1 to TRBJ2-7; D gene ambiguous. Trimming removed 2 bases from V and 8 bases from J, with 7 bases in between. The CDR3 has 11 residues. Germline CDR1 is MGHDK and CDR2 is SYGVNS. DNA of the CDR3: TGTGCCAGCAGTGAAGGCCTCAAGCAGTACTTC. Translated, it gives CASSEGLKQYF.

The gene calls are TRBV6-6 and TRBJ1-4, with 10 bases lining up with TRBD1. Looked up from germline, CDR1 is MNHNY and CDR2 is SVGAGI (reference sequence). The CDR3 contains 14 residues. Trimming cost V 10 bases and J 7 bases; bases outside gene matches: 9. The chain's CDR3 is CATEPGQGLEKLFF. CDR3 sequence (DNA): TGTGCCACCGAACCGGGACAGGGGCTTGAAAAACTGTTTTTT.

As for this clone: Other DNA sequences in this specimen translate into the identical CDR3. The genes are TRBV29-1 and TRBJ2-1; TRBD2 aligns across 12 bases. The CDR3 spans 13 residues. The V gene's germline CDR1 is SQVTM and CDR2 ANQGSEA. The ends lost 6 bases at V and 9 bases at J; junction bases unmatched: 6. This chain's CDR3 is CSVRTSGEGEQFF. CDR3 nucleotide sequence: TGCAGCGTCAGGACTAGCGGGGAGGGTGAGCAGTTCTTC.